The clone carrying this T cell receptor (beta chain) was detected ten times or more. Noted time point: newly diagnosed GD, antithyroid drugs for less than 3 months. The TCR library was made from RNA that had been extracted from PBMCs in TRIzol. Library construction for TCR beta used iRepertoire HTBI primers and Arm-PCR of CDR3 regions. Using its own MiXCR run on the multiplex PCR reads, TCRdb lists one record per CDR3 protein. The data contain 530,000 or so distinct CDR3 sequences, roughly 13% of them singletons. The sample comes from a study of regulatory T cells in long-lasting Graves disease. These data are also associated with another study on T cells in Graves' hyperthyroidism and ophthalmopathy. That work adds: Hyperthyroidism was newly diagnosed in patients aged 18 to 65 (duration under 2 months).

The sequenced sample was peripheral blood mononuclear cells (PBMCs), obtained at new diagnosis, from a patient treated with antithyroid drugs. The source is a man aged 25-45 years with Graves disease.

In DNA, the CDR3 is TGTGCCAGCACCGGGGGTACAGCCAAAAACATTCAGTACTTC. This translates into CASTGGTAKNIQYF. The V call is TRBV28, the J call TRBJ2-4; a possible D gene is TRBD2 (6 bases). The CDR3 contains 14 residues. CDR1 MDHEN and CDR2 SYDVKM come from the germline V gene. Trimming cost V 7 bases and J 0 bases, with 10 bases left between them.